This section outlines one T cell receptor (beta chain) sequence together with its context. The data belong to a study of cytomegalovirus exposure and HLA in healthy donors. The PCR made use of 60 Vbeta and 13 Jbeta primers. The repertoire was sequenced with immunoSEQ multiplex PCR; TCRdb's copy has only in-frame clones and lacks some. The sample table sets out tens of thousands of clones. Sample: PBMCs. The clonotype comes from a man in his thirties or forties in good health and CMV-seropositive.

The CDR3 coding sequence is TGCGCCAGCACAAAGTTCCCGCCCGGGACAGGGGGCGAGCAGTACTTC. Amino acids: CASTKFPPGTGGEQYF. This chain uses TRBV10-1 with TRBJ2-7, with TRBD1 matching 11 bases. Looked up from germline, CDR1 is WNHNN and CDR2 is SYGVQD (reference sequence). This CDR3 is 16 amino acids long. The ends lost 7 bases at V and 6 bases at J; junction bases unmatched: 14.